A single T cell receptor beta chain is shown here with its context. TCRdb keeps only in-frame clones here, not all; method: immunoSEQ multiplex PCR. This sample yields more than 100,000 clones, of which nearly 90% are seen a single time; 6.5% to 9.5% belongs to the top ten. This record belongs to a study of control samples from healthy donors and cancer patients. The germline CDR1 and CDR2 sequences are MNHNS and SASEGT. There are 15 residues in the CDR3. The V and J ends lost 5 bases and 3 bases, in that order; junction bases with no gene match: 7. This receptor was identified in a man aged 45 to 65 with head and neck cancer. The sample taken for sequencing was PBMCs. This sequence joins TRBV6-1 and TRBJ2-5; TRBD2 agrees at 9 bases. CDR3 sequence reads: CASSSPLAGKETQYF. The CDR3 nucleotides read TGTGCCAGCAGTTCCCCCCTAGCGGGGAAAGAGACCCAGTACTTC.